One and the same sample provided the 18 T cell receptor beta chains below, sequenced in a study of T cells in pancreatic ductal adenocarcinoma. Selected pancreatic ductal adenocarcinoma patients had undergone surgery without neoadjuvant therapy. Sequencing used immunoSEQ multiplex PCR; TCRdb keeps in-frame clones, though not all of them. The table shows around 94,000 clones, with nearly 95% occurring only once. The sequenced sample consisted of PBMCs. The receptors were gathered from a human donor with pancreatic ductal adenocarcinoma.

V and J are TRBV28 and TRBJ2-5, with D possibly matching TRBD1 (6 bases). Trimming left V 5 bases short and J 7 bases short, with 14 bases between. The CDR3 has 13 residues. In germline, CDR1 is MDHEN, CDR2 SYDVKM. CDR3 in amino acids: CASSNRLQGTQYF. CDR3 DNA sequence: TGTGCCAGCAGTAATAGACTACAGGGGACCCAGTACTTC. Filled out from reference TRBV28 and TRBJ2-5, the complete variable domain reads DVKVTQSSRYLVKRTGEKVFLECVQDMDHENMFWYRQDPGLGLRLIYFSYDVKMKEKGDIPEGYSVSREKKERFSLILESASTNQTSMYLCASSNRLQGTQYFGPGTRLLVL.

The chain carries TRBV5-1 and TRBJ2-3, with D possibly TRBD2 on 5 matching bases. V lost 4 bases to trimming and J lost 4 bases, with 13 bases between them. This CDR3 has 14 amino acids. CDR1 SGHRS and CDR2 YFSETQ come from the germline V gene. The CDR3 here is CASSPGQEADTQYF. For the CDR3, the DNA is TGCGCCAGCAGCCCCGGTCAGGAGGCAGATACGCAGTATTTT.

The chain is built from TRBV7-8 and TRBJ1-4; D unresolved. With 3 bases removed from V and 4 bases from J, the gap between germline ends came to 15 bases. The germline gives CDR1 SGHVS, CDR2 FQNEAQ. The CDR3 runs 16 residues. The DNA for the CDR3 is TGTGCCAGCAGCTTTATGCGACTTGTGGTTAATGAAAAACTGTTTTTT. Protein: CASSFMRLVVNEKLFF.

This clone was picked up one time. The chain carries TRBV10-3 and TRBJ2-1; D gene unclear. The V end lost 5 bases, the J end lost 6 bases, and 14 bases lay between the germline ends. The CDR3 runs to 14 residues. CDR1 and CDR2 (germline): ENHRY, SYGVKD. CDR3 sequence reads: CAISSSIEVNEQFF. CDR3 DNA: TGTGCCATCAGTAGTAGCATTGAAGTCAATGAGCAGTTCTTC.

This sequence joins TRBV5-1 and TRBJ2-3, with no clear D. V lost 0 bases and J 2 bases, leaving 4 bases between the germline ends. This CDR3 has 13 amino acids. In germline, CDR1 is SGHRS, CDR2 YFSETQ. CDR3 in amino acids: CASSLDTTDTQYF. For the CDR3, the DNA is TGCGCCAGCAGCTTGGACACCACAGATACGCAGTATTTT. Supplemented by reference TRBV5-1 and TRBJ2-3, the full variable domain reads KAGVTQTPRYLIKTRGQQVTLSCSPISGHRSVSWYQQTPGQGLQFLFEYFSETQRNKGNFPGRFSGRQFSNSRSEMNVSTLELGDSALYLCASSLDTTDTQYFGPGTRLTVL.

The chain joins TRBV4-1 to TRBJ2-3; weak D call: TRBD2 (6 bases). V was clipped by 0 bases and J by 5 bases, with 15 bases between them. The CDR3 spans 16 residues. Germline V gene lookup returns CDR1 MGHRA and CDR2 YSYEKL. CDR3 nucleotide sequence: TGCGCCAGCAGCCAAGATCTAGGCGGGAATCGAGATACGCAGTATTTT. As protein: CASSQDLGGNRDTQYF.

The DNA of the CDR3 is TGTGCCAGCTCACCTCCCGGACTAGCGGGAGGCAACATTCAGTACTTC. Translating gives CASSPPGLAGGNIQYF. The chain is built from TRBV18 and TRBJ2-4, with TRBD2 matching over 14 bases. V shed 3 bases, J shed 7 bases, and the junction held 5 bases outside the gene matches. Germline CDR1 is KGHSH and CDR2 is LQKENI. The CDR3 is 16 amino acids.

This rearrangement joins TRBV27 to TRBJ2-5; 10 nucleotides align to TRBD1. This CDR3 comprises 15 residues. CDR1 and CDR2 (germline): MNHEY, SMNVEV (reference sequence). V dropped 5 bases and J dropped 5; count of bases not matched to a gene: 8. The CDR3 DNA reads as TGTGCCAGCAGTCCCTGGGACAGGGGATTGGAGACCCAGTACTTC. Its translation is CASSPWDRGLETQYF.

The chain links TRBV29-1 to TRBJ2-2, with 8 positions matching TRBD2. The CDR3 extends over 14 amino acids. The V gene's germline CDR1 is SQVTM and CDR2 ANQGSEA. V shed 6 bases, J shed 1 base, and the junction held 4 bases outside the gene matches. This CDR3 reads CSVGTSGNTGELFF. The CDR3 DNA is TGCAGCGTGGGCACTAGCGGGAACACCGGGGAGCTGTTTTTT.

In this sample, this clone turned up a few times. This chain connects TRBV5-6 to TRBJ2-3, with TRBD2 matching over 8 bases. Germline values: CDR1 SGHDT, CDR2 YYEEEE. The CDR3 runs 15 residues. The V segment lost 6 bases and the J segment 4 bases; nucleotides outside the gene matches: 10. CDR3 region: CASNNVGLASDTQYF. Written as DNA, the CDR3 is TGTGCCAGCAACAACGTAGGACTAGCATCAGATACGCAGTATTTT. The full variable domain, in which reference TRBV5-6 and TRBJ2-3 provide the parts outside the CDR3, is DAGVTQSPTHLIKTRGQQVTLRCSPKSGHDTVSWYQQALGQGPQFIFQYYEEEERQRGNFPDRFSGHQFPNYSSELNVNALLLGDSALYLCASNNVGLASDTQYFGPGTRLTVL.

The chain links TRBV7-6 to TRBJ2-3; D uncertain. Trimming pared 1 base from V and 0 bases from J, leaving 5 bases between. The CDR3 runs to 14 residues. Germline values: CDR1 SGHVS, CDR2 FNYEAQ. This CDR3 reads CASSLVISTDTQYF. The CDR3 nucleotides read TGTGCCAGCAGCTTAGTCATTAGCACAGATACGCAGTATTTT.

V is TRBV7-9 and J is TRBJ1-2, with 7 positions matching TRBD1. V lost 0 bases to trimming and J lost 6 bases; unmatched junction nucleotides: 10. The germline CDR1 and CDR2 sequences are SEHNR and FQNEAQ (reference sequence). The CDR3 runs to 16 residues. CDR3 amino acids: CASSLAEMRQGHGYTF. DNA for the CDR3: TGTGCCAGCAGCTTAGCGGAAATGAGACAGGGCCATGGCTACACCTTC. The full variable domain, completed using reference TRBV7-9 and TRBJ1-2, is DTGVSQNPRHKITKRGQNVTFRCDPISEHNRLYWYRQTLGQGPEFLTYFQNEAQLEKSRLLSDRFSAERPKGSFSTLEIQRTEQGDSAMYLCASSLAEMRQGHGYTFGSGTRLTVV.

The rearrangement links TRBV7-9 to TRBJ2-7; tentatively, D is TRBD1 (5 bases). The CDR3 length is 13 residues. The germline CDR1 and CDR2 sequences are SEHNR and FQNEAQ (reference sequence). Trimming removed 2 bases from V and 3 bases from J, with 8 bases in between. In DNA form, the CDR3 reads TGTGCCAGCAGCTTACAGGGTTTCTACGAGCAGTACTTC. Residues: CASSLQGFYEQYF.

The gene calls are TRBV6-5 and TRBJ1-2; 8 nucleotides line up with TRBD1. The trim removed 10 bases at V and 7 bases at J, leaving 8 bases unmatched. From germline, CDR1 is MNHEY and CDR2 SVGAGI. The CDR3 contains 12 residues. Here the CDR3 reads CATATGDGGYTF. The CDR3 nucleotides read TGTGCCACCGCGACAGGGGACGGTGGCTACACCTTC.

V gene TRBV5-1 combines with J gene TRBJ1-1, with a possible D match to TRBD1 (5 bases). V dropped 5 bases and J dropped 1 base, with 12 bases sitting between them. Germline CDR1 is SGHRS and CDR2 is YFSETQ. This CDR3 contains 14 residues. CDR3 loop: CASSSGDPNTEAFF. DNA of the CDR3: TGCGCCAGCAGTTCGGGGGACCCGAACACTGAAGCTTTCTTT.

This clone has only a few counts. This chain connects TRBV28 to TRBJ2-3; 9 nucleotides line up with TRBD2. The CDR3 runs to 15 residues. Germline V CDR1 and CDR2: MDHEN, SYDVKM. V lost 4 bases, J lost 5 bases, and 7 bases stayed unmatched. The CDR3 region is CASSSASLAGDTQYF. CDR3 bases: TGTGCCAGCAGTTCCGCCTCACTAGCGGGAGATACGCAGTATTTT.

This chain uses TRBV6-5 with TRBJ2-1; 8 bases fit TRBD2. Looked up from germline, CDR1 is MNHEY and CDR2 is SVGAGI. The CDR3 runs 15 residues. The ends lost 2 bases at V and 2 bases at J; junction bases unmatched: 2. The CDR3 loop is CASSYGTRTYNEQFF. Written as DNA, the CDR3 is TGTGCCAGCAGTTACGGGACTAGGACCTACAATGAGCAGTTCTTC.

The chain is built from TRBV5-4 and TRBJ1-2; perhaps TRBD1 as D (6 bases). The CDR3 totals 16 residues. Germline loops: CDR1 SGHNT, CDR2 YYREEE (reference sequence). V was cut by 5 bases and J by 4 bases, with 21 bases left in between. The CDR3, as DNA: TGTGCCAGCAGACTATATCTGGGGGGGGGCGGCTATGGCTACACCTTC. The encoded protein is CASRLYLGGGGYGYTF.